Here is one TCR beta chain with its context. This clonotype was observed a few times. What antigen it recognizes has not been identified. No quality values exist for individual bases; no much larger clone is one base distant. What this sample's time point label stands for: patch test 1, 2 weeks after DPC sensitization. The treatment or condition label for this specimen denotes: therapeutic diphenylcyclopropenone sensitization with weekly scalp DPC. At every patch-test visit, the blood draw took place before the patch test was put on. Patients were eligible if aged 18 to 70, diagnosed with alopecia and judged suitable for DPC therapy, and pregnant patients were excluded. Total RNA was isolated from unfractionated whole blood collected in Tempus Blood RNA tubes. The CDR3 runs 17 residues from the cysteine to the phenylalanine. The CDR3 DNA has 51 bases and is translated from base 1. Sequences LGHDT (CDR1) and YNNKEL (CDR2) are obtained from the germline V gene (reference sequence). The V and J ends are trimmed by 0 bases and 2 bases, leaving 14 bases between them.

The data are from a study of human T cells and chemical hapten exposure (dated by TCRdb to 2020 to 2023). Broadly, across the study: For sensitization, 2% DPC in acetone was applied to a roughly 2 cm by roughly 2 cm area of upper inner arm skin. Patients additionally received weekly therapeutic DPC doses to the scalp throughout the approximately 25-week study period. Patch tests used Finn chambers with 0.01% DPC on the upper back, scored after 6 days by International Contact Dermatitis Research Group standards. Most of the patients in the cohort were female, and the cohort covered alopecia areata with under or over 50% scalp involvement, alopecia totalis and alopecia universalis. Libraries were combined into a pool for sequencing, and differences in TCR yield between samples came mainly from small differences in library volumes within the pool. This study followed changes in the peripheral blood TCR repertoire in vivo during primary and secondary sensitization of alopecia patients to the hapten diphenylcyclopropenone (DPC). Blood samples were taken from patients before sensitization (week 0) and at 2, 6 and about 24 weeks after DPC sensitization. Some 29 alopecia patients gave blood for TCR sequencing at one to four time points (pre-sensitization, 2, 6 and 24 weeks). The research as a whole found: Expanded TCRs formed significantly more large CDR3 similarity clusters than pre-sensitization or healthy control sets, consistent with antigen-driven responses. Patch test score was positively correlated with the number of PT1 expanded TCRs, with significance at thresholds 8, 16 and 32 but not at 4. Repeated subsampling changed both the strength of the expansion versus patch-test correlation and the threshold at which that correlation became significant. Because all patients had alopecia, a presumed autoimmune disease, the immune response of the patients might differ from that of healthy individuals. No change with DPC sensitization was found in the number of TCRs above 1 in 1000 frequency, and no evidence of global repertoire structure alterations was found.

Receptor libraries were prepared by RACE. Sequencing was performed on a NextSeq 500. During library preparation, unique molecular identifiers were attached to individual cDNA molecules so that TCRs could be counted quantitatively and reproducibly. Each blood RNA sample was used to sequence both TCR alpha and TCR beta chains. Per the original workflow: The median number of TCRs per sample was 85,000 to 100,000, ranging from 23,224 to 690,600. V, J and CDR3 annotation of the TCR reads was carried out using the Decombinator software suite. For the PS versus PT1 abundance plots, all samples were subsampled to the same number of TCRs (28,000). TCRs were defined as expanded if absent before sensitization and observed at least eight times at the 2-week time point. The public sequencing data were trimmed at Q25 with fastp and processed into clonotypes with MiXCR by TCRdb, which kept only in-frame beta chains. All rows with the same CDR3 protein become a single entry with the most common DNA and genes. What appears here as the V and J calls and clone size reflects TCRdb's work, not the paper's. The sample yields tens of thousands of distinct CDR3 sequences; around 30% were counted once. Around 8.9% of the sample goes to the ten largest clones.

Recombination connected TRBV3-1 to TRBJ2-1, with the D gene not confidently named. The sequencing here drew on whole blood, taken in connection with sensitization to the hapten diphenylcyclopropenone (DPC). The TCR comes from a man in his forties or fifties with alopecia areata. Some clones in this sample may be carry-over from other donors' samples. The nucleotides read TGTGCCAGCAGCCAAGAGCTGGGAAGGGTGGCCTACAATGAGCAGTTCTTC. This encodes CASSQELGRVAYNEQFF.